This T cell receptor beta chain was captured in a study of T cell responses to AZD1222 COVID-19 vaccine. Background on the study: Pooling covered second doses at about 4 or about 12 weeks. Overall study findings and caveats: Vaccine-associated CD4 TCRs spanned spike, dominant at 160-218 and 743-854. The donors showed a predominance of white British ancestry and of females, with possible underestimation of clonal diversity.

With V trimmed by 0 bases and J by 5 bases, 6 bases remained unmatched. The CDR3 extends over 16 amino acids. The V gene's germline CDR1 is LGHNA and CDR2 YSLEER. On this clone: As yet, its antigen is unknown.

Generated by immunoSEQ multiplex PCR, the TCRdb table keeps only in-frame clones and is missing some. This table has some 30,000 clones, about 86% appearing once. The clonotype originates from an adult in good health. The sequences come from peripheral blood, collected on day 0 of AZD1222 vaccination. The V and J genes are TRBV4-3 and TRBJ1-3; 8 nucleotides match TRBD1. CDR3 nucleotide sequence: TGCGCCAGCAGCCAAGAGATCGGGACAGGACGAAACACCATATATTTT. This gives the protein CASSQEIGTGRNTIYF.